Given below is one T cell receptor (beta chain) in context. The antigen remains undetermined. This record belongs to a study of T cell repertoires in cytomegalovirus infection. Study information: Carrying CMV and the relevant HLA type showed in public TCR beta signatures. Study-wide points: The study identified carriers of CMV plus the relevant HLA from cumulative public TCR beta family frequency. Clonotypes of TCR beta that were HLA-C-restricted and CMV-specific dominated the ex vivo response.

This CDR3 is 17 amino acids long. The germline V gene encodes CDR1 SGHVS and CDR2 FQNEAQ. Trimming took 7 bases from V and 0 from J; bases not matched to a gene: 9. TCRdb redid the calling of the reads with MiXCR, one entry per CDR3 protein. The table shows 200,000 to 300,000 distinct CDR3 sequences, with roughly 10% occurring only once. The chain combines TRBV7-8 with TRBJ2-2, with 9 bases aligning to TRBD2. The sequence was obtained from a human donor in good health (CMV status not recorded). Some clones in this sample may be carry-over from other donors' samples. The specimen was PBMCs. This CDR3 reads CASKIVAGVSNTGELFF. In nucleotides, the CDR3 is TGTGCCAGCAAGATCGTAGCGGGGGTCTCGAACACCGGGGAGCTGTTTTTT. The full variable domain, in which reference TRBV7-8 and TRBJ2-2 provide the parts outside the CDR3, is GAGVSQSPRYKVAKRGQDVALRCDPISGHVSLFWYQQALGQGPEFLTYFQNEAQLDKSGLPSDRFFAERPEGSVSTLKIQRTQQEDSAVYLCASKIVAGVSNTGELFFGEGSRLTVL.